The 32 T cell receptor beta chains reported below all come from one sample, sequenced in a study of human thymus T cells. Using immunoSEQ multiplex PCR, the repertoire was profiled, and TCRdb retains in-frame clones only, with some absent. The data hold 75,000 to 90,000 clones, with roughly 97% observed a single time. Resections obtained during corrective heart surgery supplied the thymus tissue. Sample: thymus tissue. The receptors stem from a boy under three years old with a congenital heart defect but otherwise immunologically healthy.

This clone is a singleton in its sample. The chain carries TRBV9 and TRBJ2-1, with D uncertain. Germline lookup yields CDR1 SGDLS and CDR2 YYNGEE. The CDR3 runs 15 residues. V dropped 2 bases and J dropped 0 bases, with 9 bases sitting between them. DNA of the CDR3: TGTGCCAGCAGCGTTCTAAGGAGCTCCTACAATGAGCAGTTCTTC. The encoded protein is CASSVLRSSYNEQFF.

This chain joins TRBV28 and TRBJ1-6, with 10 bases fitting TRBD1. The junction had 10 bases not matched to a gene; V was cut back by 6 bases and J by 5 bases. Germline assignment: CDR1 MDHEN and CDR2 SYDVKM. This CDR3 contains 17 residues. CDR3 bases: TGTGCCAGCAGCCCCAGACAGGGGGCGCCCCATAATTCACCCCTCCACTTT. Amino acid sequence: CASSPRQGAPHNSPLHF.

The V and J genes are TRBV14 and TRBJ1-2; 8 bases fit TRBD1. J lost 4 bases, V lost 3 bases, and 4 bases had no gene match. CDR1 SGHDN and CDR2 FVKESK come from the germline V gene. The CDR3 covers 14 residues. As DNA, the CDR3 is TGTGCCAGCAGCCACGGACAGGGCCCCTATGGCTACACCTTC. It is translated as CASSHGQGPYGYTF.

This sequence joins TRBV10-2 and TRBJ1-1; 7 nucleotides agree with TRBD1. Germline V gives CDR1 WSHSY, CDR2 SAAADI. V lost 8 bases to trimming and J lost 5 bases; unmatched junction nucleotides: 11. The CDR3 runs to 14 residues. Here the CDR3 reads CASGHVRGRTEAFF. The CDR3 DNA follows: TGCGCCAGCGGTCATGTCAGGGGGAGGACTGAAGCTTTCTTT.

This sequence joins TRBV7-9 and TRBJ2-7; 11 nucleotides line up with TRBD1. This CDR3 spans 15 amino acids. Germline V gene sequence: CDR1 SEHNR, CDR2 FQNEAQ (reference sequence). The ends lost 0 bases at V and 4 bases at J; junction bases unmatched: 2. CDR3 in amino acids: CASSLAGQGAYEQYF. In DNA form, the CDR3 reads TGTGCCAGCAGCTTAGCAGGACAGGGGGCGTACGAGCAGTACTTC.

CDR3 DNA: TGTGCCAGCGTTCGAGCCGATAGGTTACAAGAGACCCAGTACTTC. It codes for CASVRADRLQETQYF. This chain uses TRBV6-1 with TRBJ2-5; D ambiguous. This CDR3 spans 15 amino acids. Per germline, CDR1 MNHNS and CDR2 SASEGT. V shed 8 bases and J shed 2 bases, with 18 bases lying between them.

This chain connects TRBV27 to TRBJ1-1, with D uncertain. The CDR3 spans 17 residues. The germline V gene encodes CDR1 MNHEY and CDR2 SMNVEV (reference sequence). Trimming removed 3 bases from V and 2 bases from J, with 19 bases in between. This CDR3 is CASSFRLGSGVNTEAFF. DNA for the CDR3: TGTGCCAGCAGTTTTCGTTTAGGCAGCGGGGTAAACACTGAAGCTTTCTTT.

The rearrangement joins TRBV7-9 to TRBJ2-3; 7 nucleotides match TRBD2. This CDR3 comprises 18 residues. V shed 0 bases, J shed 1 base, and the junction held 10 bases outside the gene matches. Germline CDR1 SEHNR, CDR2 FQNEAQ (reference sequence). CDR3 loop: CASSLALRLAKRTDTQYF. The CDR3 coding sequence is TGTGCCAGCAGCTTAGCGCTAAGACTAGCAAAACGCACAGATACGCAGTATTTT.

This clone showed up just once. CDR3 DNA: TGTGCCAGCAGTTTTAACAGGGGACGATGGGGCTACACCTTC. Its translation is CASSFNRGRWGYTF. This chain connects TRBV28 to TRBJ1-2; 7 bases are shared with TRBD1. J gave up 8 bases and V 3 bases, and 9 bases lay outside the gene matches. Germline V lookup: CDR1 MDHEN, CDR2 SYDVKM. The CDR3 consists of 14 residues.

This clone was detected only once. This sequence joins TRBV6-6 and TRBJ1-2; 8 bases align to TRBD1. CDR1 MNHNY and CDR2 SVGAGI come from the germline V gene (reference sequence). The length of the CDR3 is 15 residues. Trimming removed 5 bases from V and 2 bases from J; junction bases left unmatched: 7. The CDR3: CASSTPGQANYGYTF. CDR3 sequence (DNA): TGTGCCAGCAGTACCCCGGGACAGGCGAACTATGGCTACACCTTC.

This sequence joins TRBV15 and TRBJ2-7; possibly TRBD2 for D (6 bases). The germline V and J ends were trimmed by 2 bases and 2 bases, with 13 bases remaining between them. The CDR3 loop spans 15 amino acids. Germline lookup yields CDR1 LNHNV and CDR2 YYDKDF (reference sequence). This chain's CDR3 is CATSRKRRAPYEQYF. The CDR3, as DNA: TGTGCCACCAGCAGAAAGCGGAGGGCCCCCTACGAGCAGTACTTC.

The CDR3 DNA follows: TGTGCCAGCAGCAAAGTGGGGACAGGGGGTAACTACGAGCAGTACTTC. It codes for CASSKVGTGGNYEQYF. The chain recombines TRBV21-1 with TRBJ2-7; whether TRBD1, the table's D call, matches the DNA was not checked. TRBV21-1 is deemed a pseudogene. The CDR3 runs to 16 residues.

V usage is TRBV28 and J usage is TRBJ2-5; possibly TRBD1 for D (6 bases). The germline CDR1 and CDR2 sequences are MDHEN and SYDVKM. The CDR3 runs 17 residues. V was clipped by 3 bases and J by 2 bases, with 19 bases between them. CDR3 sequence: CASSFDWTDPTQETQYF. The CDR3 coding sequence is TGTGCCAGCAGTTTTGATTGGACAGACCCTACGCAAGAGACCCAGTACTTC.

The V and J genes are TRBV6-1 and TRBJ1-5; weak D call: TRBD1 (5 bases). Trimming took 5 bases from V and 3 from J, leaving 8 bases between them. The CDR3 runs to 13 residues. Germline V gene lookup returns CDR1 MNHNS and CDR2 SASEGT. CDR3 residues: CASSQGVNQPQHF. CDR3 nucleotide sequence: TGTGCCAGCAGTCAAGGGGTCAATCAGCCCCAGCATTTT.

The genes are TRBV19 and TRBJ1-5; D not certain. Looked up from germline, CDR1 is LNHDA and CDR2 is SQIVND (reference sequence). The length of the CDR3 is 14 residues. Trimming pared 4 bases from V and 7 bases from J, leaving 14 bases between. The CDR3 coding sequence is TGTGCCAGTAGTACTCGGGAAGCGCAGCAGCCCCAGCATTTT. Protein product: CASSTREAQQPQHF.

The chain joins TRBV11-2 to TRBJ1-1, with 10 bases matching TRBD1. CDR1 SGHAT and CDR2 FQNNGV come from the germline V gene. The V segment lost 1 base and the J segment 2 bases; nucleotides outside the gene matches: 7. The CDR3 is made up of 17 amino acids. CDR3 bases: TGTGCCAGCAGCTTAGCTGGGACAGGGGAGAAAAACACTGAAGCTTTCTTT. This encodes CASSLAGTGEKNTEAFF.

The genes are TRBV5-1 and TRBJ1-1, with D possibly TRBD1 on 6 matching bases. Per the germline V gene, CDR1 is SGHRS and CDR2 is YFSETQ. Trimming removed 2 bases at V and 3 bases at J, with 20 bases between. The CDR3 loop spans 17 amino acids. CDR3 nucleotide sequence: TGCGCCAGCAGCTTAGAGGGCCAGGGGTGTAGTGACACTGAAGCTTTCTTT. Translating gives CASSLEGQGCSDTEAFF.

In DNA, the CDR3 is TGTGCCAGTAGTATACGTTTTGGGGGGTTTCTTCGGCAGTTCTTC. Protein product: CASSIRFGGFLRQFF. The chain combines TRBV19 with TRBJ2-1; tentatively, D is TRBD2 (6 bases). CDR1 LNHDA and CDR2 SQIVND come from the germline V gene (reference sequence). V lost 2 bases, J lost 12 bases, and 20 bases lay in between. The CDR3 extends over 15 amino acids.

The chain joins TRBV7-9 to TRBJ2-5; 10 nucleotides line up with TRBD2. V gave up 4 bases and J gave up 5 bases; unmatched junction bases: 16. CDR3 length: 18 amino acids. Germline values: CDR1 SEHNR, CDR2 FQNEAQ (reference sequence). The CDR3 region is CASSWGVGLATPRETQYF. The CDR3 coding sequence is TGTGCCAGCAGCTGGGGAGTGGGACTAGCGACCCCCAGGGAGACCCAGTACTTC.

This chain uses TRBV4-2 with TRBJ2-7, with TRBD1 matching 7 bases. Per the germline V gene, CDR1 is LGHNA and CDR2 is YNFKEQ. Trimming took 1 base from V and 7 from J; bases not matched to a gene: 10. The CDR3 spans 15 residues. The CDR3 nucleotides read TGTGCCAGCAGCCAAGTCTCGGGACAGCTCTTGGAGCAGTACTTC. Residues: CASSQVSGQLLEQYF.

V is TRBV11-1 and J is TRBJ2-2, with D possibly being TRBD2 (6 bases). The CDR3 runs to 14 residues. Per the germline V gene, CDR1 is SGHAT and CDR2 is FQDESV (reference sequence). Between the trimmed V and J ends, which lost 1 base and 5 bases, there was a span of 8 bases. Here the CDR3 DNA reads TGTGCCAGCAGCTTAGAGGCGGGAACCGGGGAGCTGTTTTTT. Residues: CASSLEAGTGELFF.

This chain links TRBV9 with TRBJ2-7; 7 positions agree with TRBD1. The germline V gene has CDR1 SGDLS and CDR2 YYNGEE. The CDR3 loop spans 14 amino acids. V trimming: 3 bases; J trimming: 2 bases; junction bases outside the gene matches: 5. CDR3 loop: CASSAWTGPYEQYF. In DNA form, the CDR3 reads TGTGCCAGCAGCGCATGGACAGGTCCCTACGAGCAGTACTTC.

The chain links TRBV10-3 to TRBJ2-3, with D possibly matching TRBD1 (7 bases). V was pared by 10 bases and J by 2 bases, with 31 bases between. The CDR3 has 19 amino acids. The germline V gene encodes CDR1 ENHRY and CDR2 SYGVKD. Here the CDR3 reads CATSVRGFQGEDPTDTQYF. For the CDR3, the DNA is TGTGCCACCTCCGTAAGGGGCTTTCAGGGGGAGGACCCCACAGATACGCAGTATTTT.

V usage is TRBV14 and J usage is TRBJ2-3; 12 bases are shared with TRBD2. V lost 4 bases to trimming and J lost 5 bases; unmatched junction nucleotides: 7. The CDR3 loop spans 16 amino acids. Germline CDR1 and CDR2: SGHDN and FVKESK. CDR3 loop: CASSLLAGGPGDTQYF. The CDR3 DNA is TGTGCCAGCAGCCTCCTAGCGGGGGGGCCGGGAGATACGCAGTATTTT. Drawing the rest from reference TRBV14 and TRBJ2-3, the complete variable domain is EAGVTQFPSHSVIEKGQTVTLRCDPISGHDNLYWYRRVMGKEIKFLLHFVKESKQDESGMPNNRFLAERTGGTYSTLKVQPAELEDSGVYFCASSLLAGGPGDTQYFGPGTRLTVL.

This clone was recorded only once. The chain links TRBV4-2 to TRBJ2-3; 8 positions match TRBD1. The CDR3 contains 16 residues. CDR1 is LGHNA, CDR2 YNFKEQ, per germline. The J segment lost 4 bases and the V segment lost 0 bases, leaving 6 bases of the junction unmatched. The chain's CDR3 is CASSQDRDRRPDTQYF. The CDR3, as DNA: TGTGCCAGCAGCCAAGACCGGGACAGGAGGCCAGATACGCAGTATTTT.

The chain links TRBV2 to TRBJ2-5; 9 nucleotides agree with TRBD1. V dropped 6 bases and J dropped 1; count of bases not matched to a gene: 15. The CDR3 has 18 residues. Germline V gene data show CDR1 as SNHLY and CDR2 as FYNNEI. The CDR3 DNA reads TGTGCCAGCAGGGGACAGGGTGGGAGTGTAGGGGCCCAAGAGACCCAGTACTTC. This translates into CASRGQGGSVGAQETQYF.

The CDR3 nucleotides read TGTGCCAGCAGCGTAGGTATAGTACAAGAGACCCAGTACTTC. It is translated as CASSVGIVQETQYF. V gene TRBV9 combines with J gene TRBJ2-5; no clear D. V was trimmed by 0 bases and J by 2 bases, leaving 8 bases between them. The CDR3 has 14 amino acids. Per the germline V gene, CDR1 is SGDLS and CDR2 is YYNGEE.

The V call is TRBV6-1, the J call TRBJ2-4, with 9 bases lining up with TRBD1. This CDR3 has 15 amino acids. Germline V gene sequence: CDR1 MNHNS, CDR2 SASEGT. V lost 6 bases, J lost 0 bases, and 3 bases stayed unmatched. CDR3 in amino acids: CASRGDRVAKNIQYF. The CDR3 nucleotides are TGTGCCAGCAGAGGGGACAGGGTAGCCAAAAACATTCAGTACTTC.

The V gene is TRBV10-3, the J gene TRBJ1-2, with a weak D call TRBD1 (5 bases). Germline V gives CDR1 ENHRY, CDR2 SYGVKD. The V end was cut by 1 base, the J end by 2 bases, with 14 bases between. The CDR3 totals 16 residues. The CDR3 bases are TGTGCCATCAGTGAGTACAGACAGTACTCAAACTATGGCTACACCTTC. Amino acid sequence: CAISEYRQYSNYGYTF.

CDR3 DNA sequence: TGTGCCAGTGGTTATAGGGTGGAGGGAGTAGATACGCAGTATTTT. Translation: CASGYRVEGVDTQYF. The chain recombines TRBV27 with TRBJ2-3, with D perhaps TRBD2 (6 bases). Per the germline V gene, CDR1 is MNHEY and CDR2 is SMNVEV (reference sequence). The CDR3 totals 15 residues. The ends were cut back, 9 bases at V and 5 bases at J, with 21 bases in the middle.

CDR3 coding DNA: TGCGCCAGCAGCCAGCCTACAACCGGGACATTCTCCTACGAGCAGTACTTC. It encodes CASSQPTTGTFSYEQYF. The rearrangement joins TRBV4-1 to TRBJ2-7; D possibly corresponds to TRBD1 (6 bases). The germline V gene has CDR1 MGHRA and CDR2 YSYEKL. The CDR3 runs 17 residues. Between the trimmed V and J ends, which lost 3 bases and 0 bases, there was a span of 18 bases.

The chain is built from TRBV15 and TRBJ1-4, with a tentative D call TRBD1 (5 bases). This CDR3 is built from 14 residues. V shed 0 bases and J shed 6 bases, with 8 bases lying between them. The V gene's germline CDR1 is LNHNV and CDR2 YYDKDF (reference sequence). The CDR3 spells CATSRDLTDEKLFF. The CDR3 DNA reads TGTGCCACCAGCAGAGATCTGACAGATGAAAAACTGTTTTTT.